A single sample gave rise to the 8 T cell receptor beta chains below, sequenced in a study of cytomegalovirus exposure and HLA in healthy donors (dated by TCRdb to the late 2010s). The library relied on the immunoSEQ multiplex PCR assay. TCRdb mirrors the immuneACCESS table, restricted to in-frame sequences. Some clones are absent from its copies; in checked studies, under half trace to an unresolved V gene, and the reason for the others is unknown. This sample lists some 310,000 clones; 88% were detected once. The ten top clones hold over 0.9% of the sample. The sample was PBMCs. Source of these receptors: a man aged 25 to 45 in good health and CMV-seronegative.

CDR3 nucleotide sequence: TGCGCCAGCAGCTCCAACCGGGACACCGCTAATGAAAAACTGTTTTTT. It translates to CASSSNRDTANEKLFF. The chain is built from TRBV5-1 and TRBJ1-4, with D perhaps matching TRBD1 (6 bases). Germline V lookup: CDR1 SGHRS, CDR2 YFSETQ. The V and J ends lost 3 bases and 3 bases respectively, with 15 bases between them. The CDR3 sequence is 16 residues long.

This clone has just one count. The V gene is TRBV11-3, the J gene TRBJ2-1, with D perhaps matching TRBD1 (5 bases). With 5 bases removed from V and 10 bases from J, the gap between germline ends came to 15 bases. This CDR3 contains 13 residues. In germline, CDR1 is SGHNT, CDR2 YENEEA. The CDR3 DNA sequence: TGTGCCAGCAGCAGGAGTCAGGGTCAAGAGCAGTTCTTC. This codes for CASSRSQGQEQFF.

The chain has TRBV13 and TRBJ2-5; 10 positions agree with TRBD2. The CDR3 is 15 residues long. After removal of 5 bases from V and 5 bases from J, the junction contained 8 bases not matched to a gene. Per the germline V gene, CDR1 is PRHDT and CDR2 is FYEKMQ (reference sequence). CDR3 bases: TGTGCCAGCAGCCTGTCAGCGGGGGGGTCGGAGACCCAGTACTTC. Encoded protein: CASSLSAGGSETQYF.

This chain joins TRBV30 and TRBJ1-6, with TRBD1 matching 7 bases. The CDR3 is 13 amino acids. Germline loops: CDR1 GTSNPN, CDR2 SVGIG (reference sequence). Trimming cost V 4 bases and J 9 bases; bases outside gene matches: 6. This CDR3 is CAWTRDRSSPLHF. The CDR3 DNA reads TGTGCCTGGACCAGGGACAGATCTTCACCCCTCCACTTT.

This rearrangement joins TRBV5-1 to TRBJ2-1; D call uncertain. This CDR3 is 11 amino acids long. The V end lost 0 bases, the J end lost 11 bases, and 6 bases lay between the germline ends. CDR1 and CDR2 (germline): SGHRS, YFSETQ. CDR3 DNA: TGCGCCAGCAGCTTGGTTAGCCAGCAGTTCTTC. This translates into CASSLVSQQFF.

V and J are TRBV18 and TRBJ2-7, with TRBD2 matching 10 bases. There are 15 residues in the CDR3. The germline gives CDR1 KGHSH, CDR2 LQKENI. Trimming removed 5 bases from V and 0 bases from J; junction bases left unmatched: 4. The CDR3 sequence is CASSNLAGVSYEQYF. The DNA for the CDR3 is TGTGCCAGCTCAAATCTAGCGGGGGTCTCCTACGAGCAGTACTTC.

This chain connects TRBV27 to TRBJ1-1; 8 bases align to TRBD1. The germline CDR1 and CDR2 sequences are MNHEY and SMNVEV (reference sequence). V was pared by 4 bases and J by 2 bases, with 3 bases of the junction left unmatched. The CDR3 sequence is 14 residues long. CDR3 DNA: TGTGCCAGCAGTTCGGGACAGGTCAACACTGAAGCTTTCTTT. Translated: CASSSGQVNTEAFF.

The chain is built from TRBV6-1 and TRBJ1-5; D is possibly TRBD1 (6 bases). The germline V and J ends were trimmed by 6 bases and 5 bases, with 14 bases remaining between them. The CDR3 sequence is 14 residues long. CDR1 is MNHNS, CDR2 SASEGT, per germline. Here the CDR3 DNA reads TGTGCCAGCAGGGACAGTATTCTTTATCAGCCCCAGCATTTT. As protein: CASRDSILYQPQHF.